This T cell receptor beta chain is from a study of CD8 T cells in Susac syndrome. Across the study: Blood was drawn from patients with Susac syndrome. At that point, they were therapy-naive, on corticosteroids, or on intravenous immunoglobulin alone.

Germline CDR1 SGHAT, CDR2 FQNNGV. V lost 3 bases, J lost 5 bases, and 3 bases stayed unmatched. The CDR3 length is 14 residues. Study results and caveats: No clonal expansion appeared among CD4+ T cells in Susac patients.

On this clonotype itself: Its antigen is unknown.

When the RNA was reverse transcribed, random hexamers were used with an input of roughly 0.45 to 1 ug. An immunoSEQ multiplex PCR amplified TCR beta CDR3 over 54 Vbeta and 13 Jbeta. MiXCR, run by TCRdb on the immunoSEQ multiplex PCR reads, gives a single entry per CDR3 protein. The sample holds 200,000 to 250,000 distinct CDR3 sequences, approximately 94% seen once. The chain joins TRBV11-2 to TRBJ2-1; TRBD2 matches at 8 bases. This TCR came from a human donor with Susac syndrome. The source material was CD4+ T cells from PBMCs. CDR3 DNA sequence: TGTGCCAGCAGCTTTTCGGGGGGGGACAATGAGCAGTTCTTC. Amino acids: CASSFSGGDNEQFF.